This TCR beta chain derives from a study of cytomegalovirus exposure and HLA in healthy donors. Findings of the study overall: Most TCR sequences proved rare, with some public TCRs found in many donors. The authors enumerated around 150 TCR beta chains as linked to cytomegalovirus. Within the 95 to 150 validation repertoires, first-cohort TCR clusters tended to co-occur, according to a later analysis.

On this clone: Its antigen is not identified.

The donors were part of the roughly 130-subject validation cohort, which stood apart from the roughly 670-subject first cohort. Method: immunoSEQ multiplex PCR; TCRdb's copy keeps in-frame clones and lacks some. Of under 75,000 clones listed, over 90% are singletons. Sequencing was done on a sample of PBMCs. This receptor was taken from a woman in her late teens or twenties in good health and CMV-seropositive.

The CDR3: CASSSQTATNEKLFF. The CDR3 coding sequence is TGTGCCAGCAGCTCCCAGACAGCAACTAATGAAAAACTGTTTTTT. This chain joins TRBV7-9 and TRBJ1-4, with a weak D call TRBD1 (5 bases). Trimming left V 4 bases short and J 0 bases short, with 9 bases between. Germline V lookup: CDR1 SEHNR, CDR2 FQNEAQ (reference sequence). The CDR3 extends over 15 amino acids.